What follows are 10 T cell receptor beta chains derived from one specimen sequenced in a study of cytomegalovirus exposure and HLA in healthy donors. Use of 60 Vbeta and 13 Jbeta primers characterized the PCR. Generated by immunoSEQ multiplex PCR, the TCRdb table keeps only in-frame clones and is missing some. Here the sample spans under 250,000 clones, over 75% being singletons. The sequenced sample was PBMCs. These receptors were obtained from a woman aged 45-59 years in good health and CMV-seropositive.

The rearrangement uses TRBV2 and TRBJ2-3, with 10 positions matching TRBD2. V gave up 6 bases and J gave up 2 bases; unmatched junction bases: 11. This CDR3 is 17 amino acids long. Germline CDR1 SNHLY, CDR2 FYNNEI. As DNA, the CDR3 is TGTGCCAGCAGAGGTCGAGCGGGGGGGCGAGTCACAGATACGCAGTATTTT. Residues: CASRGRAGGRVTDTQYF.

CDR3 in DNA: TGTGCCAGCAGTGAGTTGCGGGGCTCTGGAAACACCATATATTTT. It specifies CASSELRGSGNTIYF. The gene calls are TRBV6-1 and TRBJ1-3; D gene uncertain. This CDR3 has 15 residues. Germline-derived CDR1 and CDR2 are MNHNS and SASEGT. V gave up 3 bases and J gave up 0 bases, with 9 bases separating them.

The chain uses TRBV7-9 and TRBJ2-5; 12 bases fit TRBD2. Germline CDR1 SEHNR, CDR2 FQNEAQ (reference sequence). The CDR3 runs to 15 residues. V shed 5 bases and J 5 bases; nucleotides not matched to a gene: 6. The CDR3 loop reads CASSQRLAGVETQYF. The DNA for the CDR3 is TGTGCCAGCAGCCAGAGACTAGCGGGGGTGGAGACCCAGTACTTC.

The chain carries TRBV28 and TRBJ2-2, with a weak D call TRBD1 (5 bases). CDR3 size: 16 residues. CDR1 is MDHEN and CDR2 is SYDVKM in the germline V gene. V was trimmed by 2 bases and J by 0 bases, leaving 10 bases between them. The DNA of the CDR3 is TGTGCCAGCAGTTTACTAGGGGTGGCGAACACCGGGGAGCTGTTTTTT. Its translation is CASSLLGVANTGELFF. The whole variable domain, remainder taken from reference TRBV28 and TRBJ2-2, is DVKVTQSSRYLVKRTGEKVFLECVQDMDHENMFWYRQDPGLGLRLIYFSYDVKMKEKGDIPEGYSVSREKKERFSLILESASTNQTSMYLCASSLLGVANTGELFFGEGSRLTVL.

In DNA form, the CDR3 reads TGTGCCAGTGCGACAGGGAACTATGGCTACACCTTC. Residues: CASATGNYGYTF. The chain has TRBV11-2 and TRBJ1-2, with 7 nucleotides matching TRBD1. The CDR3 contains 12 residues. After removal of 9 bases from V and 2 bases from J, the junction contained 3 bases not matched to a gene. Germline V CDR1 and CDR2: SGHAT, FQNNGV.

The chain's CDR3 is CASSQNRGQYTGELFF. The CDR3 DNA is TGCGCCAGCAGCCAGAACAGGGGGCAATACACCGGGGAGCTGTTTTTT. The V call is TRBV4-3, the J call TRBJ2-2; 9 positions agree with TRBD1. Germline CDR1 reads LGHNA; CDR2 reads YSLEER. The V gene end was trimmed by 3 bases and the J gene end by 3 bases; junction bases not matched to a gene: 5. The CDR3 has 16 residues.

Regarding this clone: The junction shows a germline mismatch at one end, possibly a read error. J is TRBJ2-7 and V is TRBV2; 10 nucleotides match TRBD1. Germline V gene lookup returns CDR1 SNHLY and CDR2 FYNNEI. The CDR3 has 11 residues. The CDR3 loop reads CASSDPGQGPF. CDR3 DNA sequence: TGTGCCAGCAGTGACCCGGGACAGGGGCCCTTC.

The chain couples TRBV18 to TRBJ1-2; D possibly corresponds to TRBD1 (6 bases). The CDR3 runs to 17 residues. Trimming cost V 3 bases and J 4 bases, with 21 bases left between them. The germline gives CDR1 KGHSH, CDR2 LQKENI. The CDR3 sequence is CASSPEAGASGLYGYTF. Here the CDR3 DNA reads TGTGCCAGCTCACCCGAGGCGGGGGCCTCGGGCCTCTATGGCTACACCTTC.

Worth noting for this clone: Other DNA sequences within the sample encode an identical CDR3. The gene calls are TRBV30 and TRBJ1-2, with TRBD1 identical over 8 bases. V was pared by 2 bases and J by 7 bases, with 0 bases of the junction left unmatched. CDR3 length equals 11 residues. Per the germline V gene, CDR1 is GTSNPN and CDR2 is SVGIG (reference sequence). The CDR3 DNA reads TGTGCCTGGAGTACAGGGGGTGGCTACACCTTC. It specifies CAWSTGGGYTF.

The chain has TRBV14 and TRBJ1-2; no definite D call. Germline V gene sequence: CDR1 SGHDN, CDR2 FVKESK. The CDR3 has 13 amino acids. V was clipped by 1 base and J by 4 bases, with 7 bases between them. CDR3: CASSQGTVYGYTF. The CDR3, as DNA: TGTGCCAGCAGCCAAGGCACAGTCTATGGCTACACCTTC.